This is a list of T cell receptor beta chains from one sample in a study of HIV-infected patients and healthy controls. TCRdb re-analysed the 5' RACE reads in MiXCR, keeping a single row per CDR3 protein. In the table there are 15,000 to 20,000 distinct CDR3 sequences, roughly a fifth of which are singletons. Sample: CD8+ T cells from blood. The receptors here all came from a human donor in good health. Each CDR3 is given with its conserved first and last residue. A D gene is named only where the DNA matches it firmly. Clone size is not always given. Where it is, it says once, few, many or a class for expanded clones.

>NA|large|TRBJ2-5|TRBV7-6
TGTGCCAGCAGCTTAGAGTACACGTCCCAGGGGACCCAGTACTTC
CASSLEYTSQGTQYF
>TRBD1|NA|TRBJ1-5|TRBV6-2/TRBV6-3
TGTGCCAGCAGCCCCGGGACAGAGATCTTTCGGAGCAATCAGCCCCAGCATTTT
CASSPGTEIFRSNQPQHF
>NA|many|TRBJ2-1|TRBV7-2
TGTGCCAGCAGCTTATTAAGTCAATCGTTTTTGGGGTTCCACAATGAGCAGTTCTTC
CASSLLSQSFLGFHNEQFF
>TRBD2|few|TRBJ2-1|TRBV18
TGTGCCAGCTCACCCCTAGCGGGGGGAGTCAATGAGCAGTTCTTC
CASSPLAGGVNEQFF
>NA|few|TRBJ2-7|TRBV6-5
TGTGCCAGCAGCTATAATAACGAGCAGTACTTC
CASSYNNEQYF
>TRBD1|NA|TRBJ1-5|TRBV19
TGTGCCAGTAACATGGACAGGGGGCGAGGTCAGCCCCAGCATTTT
CASNMDRGRGQPQHF
>TRBD2|few|TRBJ2-3|TRBV6-5
TGTGCCAGCACTATACTAGCGGGGGGTATGGATACGCAGTATTTT
CASTILAGGMDTQYF
>TRBD2|few|TRBJ2-1|TRBV7-6
TGTGCCAGCAGCGCGGGACTAGCGGGAGTAGAAGAGCAGTTCTTC
CASSAGLAGVEEQFF
>TRBD1|NA|TRBJ2-2|TRBV4-1
TGCGCCAGCAGCCAGGCCGGCCCCGGGACAGGGCGAACCGGGGAGCTGTTTTTT
CASSQAGPGTGRTGELFF
>TRBD2|few|TRBJ2-3|TRBV12-3/TRBV12-4
TGTGCCAGCAGTTTATTGACTAGCGGAACCACAGATACGCAGTATTTT
CASSLLTSGTTDTQYF
>NA|many|TRBJ2-1|TRBV29-1
TGCAGCGTCAACGGCCTAGCGATAAGCTCCTACAATGAGCAGTTCTTC
CSVNGLAISSYNEQFF
>NA|few|TRBJ2-6|TRBV28
TGTGCCAGCAGGGGGAGACGGGACTCTGGGGCCAACGTCCTGACTTTC
CASRGRRDSGANVLTF
>TRBD1|NA|TRBJ1-4|TRBV7-9
TGTGCCAGCAGCCCAGGGACAGGTCGTGAAAAACTGTTTTTT
CASSPGTGREKLFF
>NA|many|TRBJ1-5|TRBV4-1
TGCGCCAGCAGCCAAGGGCAGGGTAGCCCCCAGCATTTT
CASSQGQGSPQHF